The 20 T cell receptor beta chains given below trace back to one sample, sequenced in a study of cytomegalovirus exposure and HLA in healthy donors. 13 Jbeta primers and 60 Vbeta primers were used for the PCR. Clones were read by immunoSEQ multiplex PCR, and TCRdb kept only the in-frame ones, dropping some. The table shows approximately 120,000 clones, with about 71% occurring only once. Sequencing used PBMCs. These receptors all stem from a woman between 45 and 65 years old in good health and CMV-seronegative.

As regards this clone: This same CDR3 is encoded by further DNA sequences in the sample. This chain joins TRBV30 and TRBJ1-1; D call uncertain. Deletions cut 2 bases from V and 1 base from J, with 8 bases between. Germline V gene lookup returns CDR1 GTSNPN and CDR2 SVGIG (reference sequence). The CDR3 runs to 13 residues. The CDR3 nucleotides are TGTGCCTGGAGTAGGGAGACGAACACTGAAGCTTTCTTT. Amino acid sequence: CAWSRETNTEAFF.

The genes are TRBV28 and TRBJ1-1; D remains ambiguous. Germline CDR1 and CDR2: MDHEN and SYDVKM. Trimming stripped 5 bases from V and 11 bases from J, with 18 bases between. The CDR3 contains 13 residues. CDR3 protein: CASSLGLRSVAFF. In nucleotides, the CDR3 is TGTGCCAGCAGTCTAGGACTTAGGTCGGTGGCTTTCTTT.

This chain links TRBV28 with TRBJ1-2; the D gene is possibly TRBD1 (5 bases). In germline, CDR1 is MDHEN, CDR2 SYDVKM. The CDR3 is 14 amino acids. The V and J ends lost 6 bases and 3 bases respectively, with 14 bases between them. CDR3 coding DNA: TGTGCCAGCAGCTCGTCCCCAGGGCACTATGGCTACACCTTC. Amino acid sequence: CASSSSPGHYGYTF.

This clone came up once. The V call is TRBV27, the J call TRBJ2-5, with 9 bases lining up with TRBD2. Germline values: CDR1 MNHEY, CDR2 SMNVEV (reference sequence). Trimming took 5 bases from V and 7 from J; bases not matched to a gene: 17. The CDR3 consists of 17 residues. DNA for the CDR3: TGTGCCAGCAGTGTGGGGAGGCAGGGACTAGCCTACGGGACCCAGTACTTC. Translating it yields CASSVGRQGLAYGTQYF.

The chain combines TRBV28 with TRBJ2-5, with D possibly matching TRBD1 (5 bases). V shed 3 bases and J shed 1 base, with 12 bases lying between them. Germline CDR1 and CDR2: MDHEN and SYDVKM. The CDR3 is 15 residues long. This chain's CDR3 is CASSLIRGRQETQYF. The CDR3 coding sequence is TGTGCCAGCAGTTTGATAAGGGGCCGCCAAGAGACCCAGTACTTC.

V is TRBV28 and J is TRBJ1-1; TRBD1 matches at 10 bases. CDR1 MDHEN and CDR2 SYDVKM come from the germline V gene. Germline trimming cut 3 bases from V and 4 bases from J; bases unmatched to any gene: 11. This CDR3 comprises 17 residues. Here the CDR3 reads CASSFVGTGVFRTEAFF. CDR3 nucleotides: TGTGCCAGCAGTTTCGTCGGGACAGGGGTGTTTCGCACTGAAGCTTTCTTT.

This chain joins TRBV15 and TRBJ2-1; 13 bases match TRBD2. This CDR3 has 18 residues. CDR1 and CDR2 (germline): LNHNV, YYDKDF (reference sequence). With 0 bases clipped from V and 9 bases from J, the junction kept 11 bases outside the gene matches. CDR3 sequence (DNA): TGTGCCACCAGCAGAGACCCCGGACTAGCGGGAGCTTCTGGTGAGCAGTTCTTC. Translating gives CATSRDPGLAGASGEQFF. The whole variable domain, filled in from reference TRBV15 and TRBJ2-1, reads DAMVIQNPRYQVTQFGKPVTLSCSQTLNHNVMYWYQQKSSQAPKLLFHYYDKDFNNEADTPDNFQSRRPNTSFCFLDIRSPGLGDTAMYLCATSRDPGLAGASGEQFFGPGTRLTVL.

The chain combines TRBV5-1 with TRBJ2-2; D unresolved. V shed 0 bases and J shed 5 bases, with 11 bases lying between them. The CDR3 is 15 amino acids. Germline V gene data show CDR1 as SGHRS and CDR2 as YFSETQ. The CDR3 sequence is CASSLVVTQTGELFF. CDR3 sequence (DNA): TGCGCCAGCAGCTTGGTAGTCACTCAAACCGGGGAGCTGTTTTTT. The full variable domain, in which reference TRBV5-1 and TRBJ2-2 provide the parts outside the CDR3, is KAGVTQTPRYLIKTRGQQVTLSCSPISGHRSVSWYQQTPGQGLQFLFEYFSETQRNKGNFPGRFSGRQFSNSRSEMNVSTLELGDSALYLCASSLVVTQTGELFFGEGSRLTVL.

The gene calls are TRBV4-1 and TRBJ2-2; 9 bases are shared with TRBD1. The germline CDR1 and CDR2 sequences are MGHRA and YSYEKL. The J segment lost 2 bases and the V segment lost 9 bases, leaving 4 bases of the junction unmatched. This CDR3 spans 14 amino acids. CDR3 DNA sequence: TGCGCCAGTGGGACAGGGACAAACACCGGGGAGCTGTTTTTT. Protein sequence: CASGTGTNTGELFF.

The chain is built from TRBV19 and TRBJ2-6; 12 bases align to TRBD2. J lost 0 bases, V lost 5 bases, and 5 bases had no gene match. The CDR3 sequence is 18 residues long. Germline CDR1 and CDR2: LNHDA and SQIVND (reference sequence). The CDR3 DNA reads as TGTGCCAGTAGTTACCTAGCGGGAGGGGGCTCTGGGGCCAACGTCCTGACTTTC. Amino acids: CASSYLAGGGSGANVLTF.

This chain connects TRBV7-8 to TRBJ1-5, with a possible D match to TRBD1 (5 bases). Between the trimmed V and J ends, which lost 3 bases and 3 bases, there was a span of 18 bases. Germline V gene sequence: CDR1 SGHVS, CDR2 FQNEAQ. The CDR3 totals 17 residues. This CDR3 reads CASSLVGGRQVNQPQHF. CDR3 coding DNA: TGTGCCAGCAGCTTGGTTGGGGGGAGGCAGGTCAATCAGCCCCAGCATTTT.

The V and J genes are TRBV30 and TRBJ2-7; a possible D gene is TRBD1 (8 bases). Deletions cut 3 bases from V and 1 base from J, with 10 bases between. This CDR3 is built from 13 residues. Germline CDR1 and CDR2: GTSNPN and SVGIG (reference sequence). The CDR3 protein is CAWRQGGSYEQYF. The CDR3 bases are TGTGCCTGGAGACAGGGGGGGTCCTACGAGCAGTACTTC.

The CDR3 nucleotides are TGTGCCAGCGGGGAGCGGAGCTCCTACGAGCAGTACTTC. It encodes CASGERSSYEQYF. The chain has TRBV7-9 and TRBJ2-7, with D perhaps matching TRBD2 (5 bases). V was cut by 8 bases and J by 0 bases, with 11 bases left in between. There are 13 residues in the CDR3. Germline loops: CDR1 SEHNR, CDR2 FQNEAQ (reference sequence).

V is TRBV28 and J is TRBJ2-7; TRBD2 matches 12 bases. The germline V gene has CDR1 MDHEN and CDR2 SYDVKM. Germline trimming cut 8 bases from V and 3 bases from J; bases unmatched to any gene: 11. The CDR3 has 16 residues. The chain's CDR3 is CASGLTSGRLRYEQYF. In DNA form, the CDR3 reads TGTGCCAGCGGACTGACTAGCGGGAGACTCCGCTACGAGCAGTACTTC.

This rearrangement joins TRBV5-6 to TRBJ2-5; the D gene is possibly TRBD2 (7 bases). V gave up 3 bases and J gave up 1 base, with 16 bases separating them. The CDR3 length is 16 residues. Germline V gene lookup returns CDR1 SGHDT and CDR2 YYEEEE. DNA of the CDR3: TGTGCCAGCAGCTCGCGGGGGCTAGCGAGCCAAGAGACCCAGTACTTC. This translates into CASSSRGLASQETQYF. Together with reference TRBV5-6 and TRBJ2-5, the CDR3 gives the full variable domain: DAGVTQSPTHLIKTRGQQVTLRCSPKSGHDTVSWYQQALGQGPQFIFQYYEEEERQRGNFPDRFSGHQFPNYSSELNVNALLLGDSALYLCASSSRGLASQETQYFGPGTRLLVL.

The genes are TRBV19 and TRBJ1-1; D is unclear. The V end was cut by 4 bases, the J end by 4 bases, with 7 bases between. This CDR3 spans 12 amino acids. The germline V gene has CDR1 LNHDA and CDR2 SQIVND (reference sequence). The CDR3 sequence is CASSTLLTEAFF. CDR3 nucleotide sequence: TGTGCCAGTAGTACCCTCCTCACTGAAGCTTTCTTT.

The chain uses TRBV7-9 and TRBJ1-1; the D is unclear. V lost 5 bases and J lost 1, with 14 bases in between. The germline V gene has CDR1 SEHNR and CDR2 FQNEAQ (reference sequence). This CDR3 region has 15 residues. CDR3 in amino acids: CASSPSTPTNTEAFF. DNA of the CDR3: TGTGCCAGCAGCCCATCCACTCCTACGAACACTGAAGCTTTCTTT.

The gene calls are TRBV28 and TRBJ1-1; no reliable D call. V was cut by 5 bases and J by 0 bases, with 13 bases left in between. Germline lookup yields CDR1 MDHEN and CDR2 SYDVKM. CDR3 length: 15 residues. The CDR3 DNA is TGTGCCAGCAGTGGCGCGGGAGACATGAACACTGAAGCTTTCTTT. It is translated as CASSGAGDMNTEAFF.

The rearrangement links TRBV19 to TRBJ2-7; D possibly corresponds to TRBD1 (5 bases). This CDR3 is built from 16 residues. Germline CDR1 LNHDA, CDR2 SQIVND (reference sequence). V was clipped by 4 bases and J by 3 bases, with 19 bases between them. CDR3 loop: CASSSVGGAQGYEQYF. The CDR3 coding sequence is TGTGCCAGTAGTAGTGTTGGTGGGGCGCAGGGCTACGAGCAGTACTTC. The variable domain in full, completed from reference TRBV19 and TRBJ2-7, reads DGGITQSPKYLFRKEGQNVTLSCEQNLNHDAMYWYRQDPGQGLRLIYYSQIVNDFQKGDIAEGYSVSREKKESFPLTVTSAQKNPTAFYLCASSSVGGAQGYEQYFGPGTRLTVT.

Only a few counts were recorded for this clone. The chain has TRBV9 and TRBJ2-1; TRBD2 matches at 7 bases. J lost 3 bases, V lost 3 bases, and 12 bases had no gene match. The germline CDR1 and CDR2 sequences are SGDLS and YYNGEE. CDR3 length: 17 residues. This CDR3 is CASSAQELSGIYNEQFF. DNA of the CDR3: TGTGCCAGCAGCGCTCAGGAACTGAGCGGGATCTACAATGAGCAGTTCTTC. Full variable domain (missing parts from reference TRBV9 and TRBJ2-1): DSGVTQTPKHLITATGQRVTLRCSPRSGDLSVYWYQQSLDQGLQFLIQYYNGEERAKGNILERFSAQQFPDLHSELNLSSLELGDSALYFCASSAQELSGIYNEQFFGPGTRLTVL.